Listed below are T cell receptor beta chains from one sample, sequenced in a study of yellow fever vaccine responses in identical twins. TCRdb reprocessed the RT-PCR reads via MiXCR and lists one record per CDR3 protein. The sample has about 3,000 distinct CDR3 sequences; around 82% are singletons. The sequences come from T cells from blood (PBMCs), unsorted or a sorted subset (not recorded which), collected before or after yellow fever vaccination (not recorded which). These receptors all come from a woman aged 18-29 years who received the yellow fever vaccine. The CDR3 runs from the conserved cysteine through the conserved F or W. A D gene is named only where the DNA matches it firmly. The size entry is marked missing in some rows and otherwise reads once, few, many or a size class.

>TRBJ2-3|NA|TRBV15|TRBD2
CATSRGPGTSGTDTQYF
TGTGCCACCAGCAGAGGCCCCGGGACTAGCGGCACAGATACGCAGTATTTT
>TRBJ1-5|NA|TRBV10-3|NA
CAISESSLGRDNQPQHF
TGTGCCATCAGTGAGTCGTCGTTGGGCAGGGACAATCAGCCCCAGCATTTT
>TRBJ2-1|once|TRBV12-3/TRBV12-4|NA
CASSPGPFNEQFF
TGTGCCAGCAGTCCTGGGCCATTCAATGAGCAGTTCTTC
>TRBJ2-3|NA|TRBV29-1|NA
CSVERVATDTQYF
TGCAGCGTTGAACGGGTAGCAACAGATACGCAGTATTTT
>TRBJ2-5|few|TRBV5-4|NA
CASRLGHQETQYF
TGTGCCAGCAGACTGGGTCACCAAGAGACCCAGTACTTC
>TRBJ2-7|NA|TRBV7-9|NA
CASSLGGPLYEQYF
TGTGCCAGCAGCTTAGGCGGACCCCTCTACGAGCAGTACTTC
>TRBJ2-7|NA|TRBV10-3|NA
CAIRGNGYEQYF
TGTGCCATCCGGGGAAACGGCTACGAGCAGTACTTC
>TRBJ1-2|NA|TRBV12-3/TRBV12-4|NA
CASSFPGSYGYTF
TGTGCCAGCAGTTTTCCGGGATCTTATGGCTACACCTTC
>TRBJ2-7|NA|TRBV9|NA
CASSVEGTDYEQYF
TGTGCCAGCAGCGTAGAAGGCACTGACTACGAGCAGTACTTC
>TRBJ2-7|NA|TRBV13|TRBD1
CASRNRQGERYEQYF
TGTGCCAGCAGGAATAGACAGGGGGAAAGGTACGAGCAGTACTTC
>TRBJ2-2|NA|TRBV12-3/TRBV12-4|NA
CASRDWKTATGELFF
TGTGCCAGCAGGGACTGGAAGACAGCTACCGGGGAGCTGTTTTTT
>TRBJ2-5|NA|TRBV5-5|NA
CASSLGGLQETQYF
TGTGCCAGCAGCTTGGGGGGACTTCAAGAGACCCAGTACTTC
>TRBJ1-6|NA|TRBV10-3|NA
CAISEAVGSPLHF
TGTGCCATCAGTGAGGCGGTGGGTTCACCCCTCCACTTT
>TRBJ1-1|NA|TRBV12-3/TRBV12-4|TRBD1
CASTWTGGNTEAFF
TGTGCCAGCACTTGGACAGGGGGGAACACTGAAGCTTTCTTT
>TRBJ2-5|NA|TRBV11-2|NA
CASRTIPGETQYF
TGTGCCAGCCGGACTATCCCCGGGGAGACCCAGTACTTC
>TRBJ2-5|NA|TRBV3-1|NA
CASSLQSGQETQYF
TGTGCCAGCAGCCTACAGTCCGGCCAAGAGACCCAGTACTTC
>TRBJ2-7|few|TRBV15|TRBD2
CATSIRGGEQYF
TGTGCCACCAGCATACGGGGGGGCGAGCAGTACTTC
>TRBJ2-7|NA|TRBV15|TRBD1
CATSRDRQDRGYEQYF
TGTGCCACCAGCAGAGACCGACAGGACAGGGGATACGAGCAGTACTTC
>TRBJ1-4|NA|TRBV30|NA
CAWSPDTNEKLFF
TGTGCCTGGAGCCCAGACACTAATGAAAAACTGTTTTTT
>TRBJ2-4|NA|TRBV7-3|TRBD2
CASSLTGLAGDPIAKNIQYF
TGTGCCAGCAGCCTAACCGGACTAGCGGGGGACCCAATAGCCAAAAACATTCAGTACTTC
>TRBJ1-5|once|TRBV2|NA
CASSGNSNQPQHF
TGTGCCAGCAGCGGGAATAGCAATCAGCCCCAGCATTTT
>TRBJ2-2|NA|TRBV11-2|TRBD2
CASSTLAGAGELFF
TGTGCCAGCAGCACACTAGCGGGTGCCGGGGAGCTGTTTTTT
>TRBJ2-7|NA|TRBV29-1|TRBD1
CSVLGTGAYEQYF
TGCAGCGTTCTAGGGACAGGGGCTTACGAGCAGTACTTC
>TRBJ1-2|few|TRBV10-3|TRBD1
CAIRQDRDGYGYTF
TGTGCCATCAGACAGGACAGGGACGGCTATGGCTACACCTTC
>TRBJ2-3|NA|TRBV15|NA
CATSSGLLDTQYF
TGTGCCACCAGCAGTGGACTACTAGATACGCAGTATTTT
>TRBJ2-5|NA|TRBV3-1|TRBD2
CASSQGSSGKETQYF
TGTGCCAGCAGCCAAGGATCTAGCGGCAAAGAGACCCAGTACTTC
>TRBJ2-2|NA|TRBV11-2|NA
CASSFVTPGSCFF
NA
>TRBJ1-1|NA|TRBV6-5|NA
CASSYSGQPQVMNTEAFF
TGTGCCAGCAGTTACTCCGGACAGCCCCAAGTCATGAACACTGAAGCTTTCTTT
>TRBJ1-4|NA|TRBV10-3|TRBD1
CAISRQGRNEKLFF
TGTGCCATCAGTCGACAGGGAAGGAATGAAAAACTGTTTTTT
>TRBJ2-7|NA|TRBV7-2|NA
CASSMGPPLYEQYF
TGTGCCAGCAGCATGGGACCCCCTCTCTACGAGCAGTACTTC
>TRBJ2-2|NA|TRBV4-2|NA
CASSQGLAGISTGELFF
TGTGCCAGCAGCCAAGGTCTGGCAGGGATAAGCACCGGGGAGCTGTTTTTT
>TRBJ2-5|NA|TRBV24-1|NA
CATSDPSRETQYF
TGTGCCACCAGTGACCCTAGCAGGGAGACCCAGTACTTC
>TRBJ2-5|NA|TRBV20-1|NA
CSASQETQYF
TGCAGTGCTAGTCAGGAGACCCAGTACTTC
>TRBJ2-7|NA|TRBV3-1|NA
CASSQGVPATYEQYF
TGTGCCAGCAGCCAAGGGGTTCCGGCGACCTACGAGCAGTACTTC
>TRBJ2-2|NA|TRBV7-2|NA
CASSLVSSRGTGELFF
TGTGCCAGCAGCTTAGTTAGCTCCCGCGGAACCGGGGAGCTGTTTTTT
>TRBJ2-1|NA|TRBV5-1|TRBD1
CASMDRALNEQFF
TGCGCCAGCATGGACAGGGCCCTCAATGAGCAGTTCTTC
>TRBJ2-3|NA|TRBV15|NA
CATSTPKVDTQYF
TGTGCCACCAGCACTCCGAAGGTAGATACGCAGTATTTT
>TRBJ1-1|NA|TRBV4-1|NA
CASSQIRLDTEAFF
TGCGCCAGCAGCCAAATACGGCTAGACACTGAAGCTTTCTTT